This T cell receptor (beta chain) was sequenced during a study of identical twins. This clonotype was picked up a small number of times. The germline CDR1 and CDR2 sequences are SGHDT and YYEEEE. V shed 4 bases, J shed 2 bases, and the junction held 4 bases outside the gene matches. The CDR3 totals 16 residues. TCRdb re-called the 5' RACE reads through MiXCR, storing one row per CDR3 protein. The repertoire consists of about 210,000 distinct CDR3 sequences, with around a tenth occurring once and the leading ten covering about 5%. Sequenced sample: memory (CD45RO+) T cells sorted from blood. The chain uses TRBV5-6 and TRBJ2-1; 12 nucleotides line up with TRBD2. The TCR originated in a woman between 18 and 30 years old in good health. Written as DNA, the CDR3 is TGTGCCAGCAGCGGACTAGCGGGGATCGCCTACAATGAGCAGTTCTTC. Amino acids: CASSGLAGIAYNEQFF.